This TCR beta chain emerged from a study of T cell repertoires in cytomegalovirus infection (dated by TCRdb to between 2017 and 2020). At the level of the whole study: Donor HLA type was relevant to the analysis, as public TCR beta signatures indicated carriage of CMV infection together with the matching HLA type.

A remark on this clonotype: Its antigen is currently not known. Nothing much larger sits one base from this clone, and base qualities are not available.

Broader findings and caveats from the paper: The ex vivo response was dominated by HLA-C-restricted CMV-specific TCR beta clonotypes, which also provided the single most frequent clonotype in two of eight donors. Carriers of CMV infection plus the relevant HLA type were discriminated by the cumulative frequency of public TCR beta family members in the study cohort and in an independent roughly 370-donor cohort.

CDR1 SEHNR and CDR2 FQNEAQ were looked up in the germline V gene (reference sequence). The CDR3 covers 16 residues, taking in both the cysteine and the phenylalanine. Only the CDR3 DNA is retained, 48 bases long and in frame from the first base. The trim is 2 bases for V and 8 bases for J, with a gap of 21 bases between the germline ends. Sequencing was carried out with an Illumina HiSeq 1500. TCRdb reanalyzed the raw reads on its own, using fastp at Q25 for trimming and MiXCR for clone calling, and kept in-frame beta chains. Rows merge per CDR3 protein into single entries with the most common DNA and genes. The sample table records 150,000 or so distinct CDR3 sequences; roughly 18% of these occur just once. The ten top clones hold roughly a sixth of the sample.

The rearrangement combines TRBV7-9 with TRBJ1-2; TRBD1 is perhaps the D gene, given 6 matching bases. The sequenced sample was CD8+ T cells from PBMCs. The TCR was taken from a human donor in good health (CMV status not recorded). Some clones in this sample may be carry-over from other donors' samples. The nucleotide sequence is TGTGCCAGCAGCTTATCAGGGGACGAGGACGAGCGGGGCTACACCTTC. Translated, this is CASSLSGDEDERGYTF.